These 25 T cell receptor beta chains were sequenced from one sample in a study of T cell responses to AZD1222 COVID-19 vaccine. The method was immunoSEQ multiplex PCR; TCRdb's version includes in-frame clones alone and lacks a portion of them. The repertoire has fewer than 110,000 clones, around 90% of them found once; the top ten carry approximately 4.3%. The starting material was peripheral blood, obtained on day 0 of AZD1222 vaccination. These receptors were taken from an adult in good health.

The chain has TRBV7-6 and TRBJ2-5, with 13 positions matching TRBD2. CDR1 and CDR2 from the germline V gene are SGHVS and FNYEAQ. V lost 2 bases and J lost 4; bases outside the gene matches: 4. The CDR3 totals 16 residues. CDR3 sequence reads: CASSLPRTSGGETQYF. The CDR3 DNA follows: TGTGCCAGCAGCTTACCCCGGACTAGCGGGGGAGAGACCCAGTACTTC.

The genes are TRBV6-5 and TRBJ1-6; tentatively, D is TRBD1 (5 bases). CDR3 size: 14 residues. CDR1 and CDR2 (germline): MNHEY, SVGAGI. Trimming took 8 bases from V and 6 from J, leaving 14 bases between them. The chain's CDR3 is CASRGETINSPLHF. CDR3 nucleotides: TGTGCCAGCCGGGGGGAGACGATTAATTCACCCCTCCACTTT.

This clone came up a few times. The CDR3 sequence: CASSFRLNRDNEKLFF. The CDR3 DNA sequence: TGTGCCAGCAGCTTTCGGCTGAACAGGGATAATGAAAAACTGTTTTTT. The V gene is TRBV7-6, the J gene TRBJ1-4; D is possibly TRBD1 (6 bases). The germline V and J ends were trimmed by 3 bases and 4 bases, with 15 bases remaining between them. CDR1 and CDR2 (germline): SGHVS, FNYEAQ. CDR3 length: 16 amino acids.

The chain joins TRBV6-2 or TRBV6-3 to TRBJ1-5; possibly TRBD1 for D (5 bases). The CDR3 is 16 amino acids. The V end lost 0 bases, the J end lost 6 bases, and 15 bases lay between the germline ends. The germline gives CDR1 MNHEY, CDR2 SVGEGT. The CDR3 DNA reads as TGTGCCAGCAGTTACTCGGAGGGCAGGGTGGTTCAGCCCCAGCATTTT. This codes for CASSYSEGRVVQPQHF.

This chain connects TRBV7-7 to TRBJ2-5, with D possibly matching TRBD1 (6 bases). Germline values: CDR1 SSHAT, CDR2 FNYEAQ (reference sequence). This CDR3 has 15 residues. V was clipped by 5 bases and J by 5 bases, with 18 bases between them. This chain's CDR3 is CASSPDPGAGETQYF. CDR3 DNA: TGTGCCAGCAGCCCCGACCCAGGGGCAGGGGAGACCCAGTACTTC.

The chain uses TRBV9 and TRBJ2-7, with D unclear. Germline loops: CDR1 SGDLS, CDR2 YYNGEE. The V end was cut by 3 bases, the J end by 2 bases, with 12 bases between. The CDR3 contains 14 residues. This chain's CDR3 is CASSASIPTYEQYF. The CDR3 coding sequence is TGTGCCAGCAGCGCCTCAATACCGACCTACGAGCAGTACTTC.

Written as DNA, the CDR3 is TGTGCCCAGCCACAGCCCGGAAACACCATATATTTT. Its protein product is CAQPQPGNTIYF. J is TRBJ1-3 and V is TRBV5-8, with D unclear. Germline V lookup: CDR1 SGHTS, CDR2 YDEGEE. The CDR3 consists of 12 residues. Trimming pared 10 bases from V and 4 bases from J, leaving 12 bases between. The full variable domain, with the rest looked up from reference TRBV5-8 and TRBJ1-3, is EAGVTQSPTHLIKTRGQQATLRCSPISGHTSVYWYQQALGLGLQFLLWYDEGEERNRGNFPPRFSGRQFPNYSSELNVNALELEDSALYLCAQPQPGNTIYFGEGSWLTVV.

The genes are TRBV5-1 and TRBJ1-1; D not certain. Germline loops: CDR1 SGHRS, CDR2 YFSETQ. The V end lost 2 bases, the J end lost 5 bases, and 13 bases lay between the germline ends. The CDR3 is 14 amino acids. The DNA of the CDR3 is TGCGCCAGCAGCTTCCCTGGACCCAATACTGAAGCTTTCTTT. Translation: CASSFPGPNTEAFF.

CDR3 sequence (DNA): TGTGCTAGTGGTTTGGTCACAGGGGCTTTCGAGACCCAGTACTTC. Translation: CASGLVTGAFETQYF. The chain recombines TRBV12-5 with TRBJ2-5; TRBD1 matches 7 bases. Trimming at V came to 0 bases and at J to 5 bases, leaving 6 bases not matched to a gene. The CDR3 loop spans 15 amino acids. Germline CDR1 reads LGHNT; CDR2 reads FRNRAP.

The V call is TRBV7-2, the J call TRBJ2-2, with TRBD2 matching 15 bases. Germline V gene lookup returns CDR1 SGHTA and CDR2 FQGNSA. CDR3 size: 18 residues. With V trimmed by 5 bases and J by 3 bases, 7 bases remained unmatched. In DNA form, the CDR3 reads TGTGCCAGCAGCGTGGGACTAGCGGGAGGAGGGGACACCGGGGAGCTGTTTTTT. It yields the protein CASSVGLAGGGDTGELFF.

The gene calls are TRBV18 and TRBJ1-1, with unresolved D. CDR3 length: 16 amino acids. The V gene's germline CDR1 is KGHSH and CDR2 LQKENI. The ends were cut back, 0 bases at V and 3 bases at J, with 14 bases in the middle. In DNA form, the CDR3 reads TGTGCCAGCTCACCACCGGGATCCACAGTTTACACTGAAGCTTTCTTT. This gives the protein CASSPPGSTVYTEAFF.

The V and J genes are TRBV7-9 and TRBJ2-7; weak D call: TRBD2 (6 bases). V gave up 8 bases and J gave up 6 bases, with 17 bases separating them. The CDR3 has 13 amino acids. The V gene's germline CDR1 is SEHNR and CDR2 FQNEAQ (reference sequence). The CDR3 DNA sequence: TGTGCCAGCGCACCGGGAGAAAGGGTCGAGCAGTACTTC. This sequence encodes CASAPGERVEQYF. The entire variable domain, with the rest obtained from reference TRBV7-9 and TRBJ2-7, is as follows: DTGVSQNPRHKITKRGQNVTFRCDPISEHNRLYWYRQTLGQGPEFLTYFQNEAQLEKSRLLSDRFSAERPKGSFSTLEIQRTEQGDSAMYLCASAPGERVEQYFGPGTRLTVT.

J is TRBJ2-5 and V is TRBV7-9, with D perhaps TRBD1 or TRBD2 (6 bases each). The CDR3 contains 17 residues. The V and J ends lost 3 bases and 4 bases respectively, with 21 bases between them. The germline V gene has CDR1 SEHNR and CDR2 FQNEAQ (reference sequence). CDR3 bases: TGTGCCAGCAGCTTTCCAGACGGGGGCAGGGGCGGAGAGACCCAGTACTTC. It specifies CASSFPDGGRGGETQYF.

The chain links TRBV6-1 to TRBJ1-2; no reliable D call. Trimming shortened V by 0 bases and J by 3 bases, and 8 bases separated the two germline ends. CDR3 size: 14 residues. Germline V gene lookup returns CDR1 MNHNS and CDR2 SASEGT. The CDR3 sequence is CASSEAGDYYGYTF. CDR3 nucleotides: TGTGCCAGCAGTGAAGCAGGCGACTACTATGGCTACACCTTC.

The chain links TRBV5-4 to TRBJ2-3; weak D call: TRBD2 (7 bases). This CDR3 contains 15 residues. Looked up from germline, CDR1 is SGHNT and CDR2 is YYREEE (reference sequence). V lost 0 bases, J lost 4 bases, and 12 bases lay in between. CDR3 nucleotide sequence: TGTGCCAGCAGCTTGGTGGGGGGGGCAGCAGATACGCAGTATTTT. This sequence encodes CASSLVGGAADTQYF.

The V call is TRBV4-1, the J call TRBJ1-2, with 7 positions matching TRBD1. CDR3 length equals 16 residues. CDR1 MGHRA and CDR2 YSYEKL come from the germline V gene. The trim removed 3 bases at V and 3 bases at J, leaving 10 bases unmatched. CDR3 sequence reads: CASSHPDRLSDYGYTF. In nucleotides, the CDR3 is TGCGCCAGCAGCCACCCGGACAGGTTATCTGACTATGGCTACACCTTC.

CDR3 in DNA: TGTGCCAGCCGGACAGCCTTTGGCACCATATATTTT. Protein product: CASRTAFGTIYF. The gene calls are TRBV19 and TRBJ1-3; perhaps TRBD1 as D (6 bases). Germline loops: CDR1 LNHDA, CDR2 SQIVND (reference sequence). There are 12 residues in the CDR3. V was shortened by 9 bases and J by 9 bases, with 15 bases between the two germline ends.

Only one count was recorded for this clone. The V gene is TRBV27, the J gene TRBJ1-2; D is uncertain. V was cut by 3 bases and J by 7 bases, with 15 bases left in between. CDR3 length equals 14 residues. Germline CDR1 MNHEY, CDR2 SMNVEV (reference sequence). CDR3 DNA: TGTGCCAGCAGTTTCTATGGAACCTCGGGTGGCTACACCTTC. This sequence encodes CASSFYGTSGGYTF.

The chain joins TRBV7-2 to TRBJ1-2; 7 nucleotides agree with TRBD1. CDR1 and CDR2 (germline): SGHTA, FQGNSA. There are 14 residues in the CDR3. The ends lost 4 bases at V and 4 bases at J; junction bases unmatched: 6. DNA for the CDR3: TGTGCCAGCAGCTCTCTGACAGGGACCTATGGCTACACCTTC. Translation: CASSSLTGTYGYTF.

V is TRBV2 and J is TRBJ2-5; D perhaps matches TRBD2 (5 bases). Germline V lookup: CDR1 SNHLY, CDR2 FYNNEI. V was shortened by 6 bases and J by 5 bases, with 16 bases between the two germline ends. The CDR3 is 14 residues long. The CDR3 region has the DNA TGTGCCAGCAGCCCCGTTCGGGGTCCGGAGACCCAGTACTTC. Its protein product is CASSPVRGPETQYF.

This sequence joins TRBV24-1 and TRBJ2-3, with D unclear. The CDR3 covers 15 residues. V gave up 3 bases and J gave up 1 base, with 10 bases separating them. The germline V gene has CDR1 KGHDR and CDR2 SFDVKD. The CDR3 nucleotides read TGTGCCACCAGTGATCCCAGGACCCGCACAGATACGCAGTATTTT. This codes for CATSDPRTRTDTQYF.

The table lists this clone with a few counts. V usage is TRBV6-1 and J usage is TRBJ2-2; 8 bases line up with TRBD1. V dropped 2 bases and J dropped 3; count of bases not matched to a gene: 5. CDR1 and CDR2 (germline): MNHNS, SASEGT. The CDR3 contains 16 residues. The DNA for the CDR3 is TGTGCCAGCAGTGAACGGACAGGGCGGGACACCGGGGAGCTGTTTTTT. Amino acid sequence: CASSERTGRDTGELFF.

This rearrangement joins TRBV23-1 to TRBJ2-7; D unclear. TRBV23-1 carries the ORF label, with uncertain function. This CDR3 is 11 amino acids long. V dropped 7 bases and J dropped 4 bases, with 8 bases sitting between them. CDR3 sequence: CASNQLYEQYF. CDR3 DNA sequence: TGCGCCAGCAACCAACTGTACGAGCAGTACTTC.

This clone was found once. In DNA form, the CDR3 reads TGTGCCAGCAGCCCCGCGGTTGGTGGAAACACCATATATTTT. Translated, it gives CASSPAVGGNTIYF. The rearrangement joins TRBV9 to TRBJ1-3; D unresolved. The CDR3 is 14 residues long. Trimming shortened V by 4 bases and J by 3 bases, and 11 bases separated the two germline ends. CDR1 and CDR2 from the germline V gene are SGDLS and YYNGEE. The full variable domain, with the rest looked up from reference TRBV9 and TRBJ1-3, is DSGVTQTPKHLITATGQRVTLRCSPRSGDLSVYWYQQSLDQGLQFLIQYYNGEERAKGNILERFSAQQFPDLHSELNLSSLELGDSALYFCASSPAVGGNTIYFGEGSWLTVV.

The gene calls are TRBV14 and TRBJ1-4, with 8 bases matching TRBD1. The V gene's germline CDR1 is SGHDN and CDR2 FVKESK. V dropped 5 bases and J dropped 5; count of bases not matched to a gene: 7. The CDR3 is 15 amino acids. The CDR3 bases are TGTGCCAGCAGCTTTTTGAGGGACAGGAATGAAAAACTGTTTTTT. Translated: CASSFLRDRNEKLFF.